The present TCR beta chain was sequenced within a study of human versus mouse CDR3 diversity and MHC coevolution (dated by TCRdb to about 2017). At the level of the whole study: The immunoSEQ assay was reported to detect one in 200,000 T cells and to minimize multiplex PCR amplification bias. Valid reads per sample ranged from roughly 5.5 x 10^6 to 1.8 x 10^7 across mouse and human samples. The human cohort was made up of three healthy volunteer blood donors, who at collection were aged 30 to 39, 40 to 50 and 60 to 69, one donor in each range. Repertoires of human naive CD4 T cells were used as a reference for TCR selection on multiple MHC II alleles and were compared against human-TCR-locus transgenic mice carrying single MHC II. What the work shows at the level of the full study, not this receptor alone: Repertoire diversity was not regarded as directly comparable between humans and mice because human T cells were selected on roughly six MHC II alleles. On average, humans had more CDR3 deletions and insertions than mice, indicating greater exonuclease and TdT activity. The largest TCR beta repertoire according to iCHAO1 estimates belonged to humans, at 1.5 million to 2 million clonotypes, a result attributed likely to selection by multiple MHC II molecules. Among all the groups compared, the lowest clonal inequality scores came from most of the three human donors.

A word on this clone: No cognate antigen has been identified for it. Per-base qualities were not stored, and no clone one base away is much larger.

Fluorescence-activated cell sorting was used to isolate naive CD4 T cells, defined as CD45RO-negative and CD62L-positive, from PBMCs. From each donor, about 48 ml of fresh peripheral blood was taken, and Ficoll density centrifugation was then used to isolate PBMCs. All samples were sorted on a FACSAria III instrument and reached purity above 90%. The QIAGEN blood and tissue kit was used to extract genomic DNA from sorted cells, and the DNA was quantified on a NanoDrop 1000. TCR alpha and beta chains were deep sequenced and quantified on the immunoSEQ platform using multiplex PCR of genomic DNA. Regarding the original processing steps: TCR sequences were annotated using IMGT gene and region definitions. Out-of-frame rearrangements served as a stand-in for the preselection repertoire and were compared with in-frame clonotypes. The iCHAO1 estimator supplied with the immunoSEQ platform was used to estimate repertoire size. Clonal inequality was measured with a Gini index on in-frame amino acid clonotypes, based on the Lorenz curve. Shared clonotypes were counted with the intersect function of the R package tcR, and similarity was scored with the Jaccard index. Principal component analysis of V, J and V-J usage frequencies was run with the R prcomp function without normalization. TCRdb holds this immuneACCESS table with in-frame rearrangements only. Some clones are missing; in checked studies, unresolved V genes explain under half, and the rest has no known cause. D and trimming come from the DNA, and the V and J calls and clone size come from that table. For this sample there are fewer than 80,000 clones; less than 95% appear just once. The leading ten clones occupy roughly 0.15% of the sample.

V is pared back by 4 bases and J by 7 bases, with 13 bases lying between the germline termini. Reading the germline V gene (reference sequence) gives CDR1 GTSNPN and CDR2 SVGIG. The CDR3 measures 12 amino acids from cysteine to phenylalanine. CDR3 DNA is the only sequence kept; it has 36 bases, read in frame from the first base. The chain joins TRBV30 to TRBJ1-2; the D region possibly corresponds to TRBD1 (6 bases align). The clonotype comes from a person aged 30 to 69 in good health. The sequencing sample was made of naive CD4+ T cells from blood. The cell subset or site label here, explained by the study, means: CD45RO-negative CD62L-positive naive CD4 T cells. The CDR3 corresponds to CAWIRTGSGYTF. The DNA sequence follows: TGTGCCTGGATAAGAACAGGGAGTGGCTACACCTTC.